The T cell receptor beta chain under discussion was sequenced for a study of tumor and adjacent non-tumor tissue in lung cancer. V lost 10 bases and J lost 1, with 16 bases in between. The CDR3 sequence is 14 residues long. The germline V gene encodes CDR1 SGHAT and CDR2 FQDESV (reference sequence). A modified ARM-PCR protocol with three rounds of nested PCR amplified TCRbeta. TCRdb re-derived calls from the multiplex PCR reads in MiXCR, one entry per CDR3 protein. Of approximately 75,000 distinct CDR3 sequences listed, around four fifths were seen once; the top ten hold around 12%. No cell sorting was done before RNA was extracted from the tissue.

V and J are TRBV11-1 and TRBJ1-1; the D gene is possibly TRBD1 (5 bases). The TCR comes from a woman in her forties or fifties with non-small cell lung cancer. The sequenced material came from lung tumor tissue. The CDR3 DNA reads TGTGCCAACAGACACGGACATACGAACACTGAAGCTTTCTTT. Translating gives CANRHGHTNTEAFF.